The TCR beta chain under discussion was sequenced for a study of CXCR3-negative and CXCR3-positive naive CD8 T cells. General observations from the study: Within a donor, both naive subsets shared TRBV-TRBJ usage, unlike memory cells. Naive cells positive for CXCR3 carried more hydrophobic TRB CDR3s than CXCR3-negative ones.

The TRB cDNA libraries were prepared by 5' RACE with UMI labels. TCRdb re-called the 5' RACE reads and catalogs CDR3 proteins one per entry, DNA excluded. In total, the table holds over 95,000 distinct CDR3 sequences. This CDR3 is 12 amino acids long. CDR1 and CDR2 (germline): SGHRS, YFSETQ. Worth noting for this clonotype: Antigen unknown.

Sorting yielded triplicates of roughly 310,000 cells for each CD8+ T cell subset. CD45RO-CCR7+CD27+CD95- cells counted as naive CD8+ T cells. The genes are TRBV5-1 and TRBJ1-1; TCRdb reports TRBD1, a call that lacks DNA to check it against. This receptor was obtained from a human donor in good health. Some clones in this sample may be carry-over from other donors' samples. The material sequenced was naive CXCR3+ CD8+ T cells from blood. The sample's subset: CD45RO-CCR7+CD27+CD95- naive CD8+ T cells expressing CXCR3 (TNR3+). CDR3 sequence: CASQGGSPEAFF.